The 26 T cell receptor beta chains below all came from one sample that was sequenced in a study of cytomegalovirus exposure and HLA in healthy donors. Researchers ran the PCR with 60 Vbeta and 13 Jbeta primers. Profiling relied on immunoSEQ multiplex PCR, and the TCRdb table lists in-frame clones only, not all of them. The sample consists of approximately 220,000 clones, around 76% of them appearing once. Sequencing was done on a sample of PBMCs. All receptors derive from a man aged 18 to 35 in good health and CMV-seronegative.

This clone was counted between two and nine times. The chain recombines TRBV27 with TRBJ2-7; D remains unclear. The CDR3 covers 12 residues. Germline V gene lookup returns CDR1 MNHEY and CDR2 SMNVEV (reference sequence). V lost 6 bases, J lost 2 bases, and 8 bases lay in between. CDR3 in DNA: TGTGCCAGCAGCCCAGGAACCTACGAGCAGTACTTC. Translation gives CASSPGTYEQYF.

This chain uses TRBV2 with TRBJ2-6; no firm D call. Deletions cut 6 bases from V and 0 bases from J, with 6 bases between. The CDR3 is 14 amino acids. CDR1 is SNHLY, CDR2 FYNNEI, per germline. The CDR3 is CASSLYSGANVLTF. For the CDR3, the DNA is TGTGCCAGCAGCCTTTACTCTGGGGCCAACGTCCTGACTTTC.

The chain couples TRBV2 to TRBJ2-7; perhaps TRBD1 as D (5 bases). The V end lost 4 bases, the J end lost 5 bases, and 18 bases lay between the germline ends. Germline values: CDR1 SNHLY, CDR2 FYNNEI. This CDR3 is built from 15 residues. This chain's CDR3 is CASSATEGVSNEQYF. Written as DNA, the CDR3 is TGTGCCAGCAGTGCGACCGAAGGGGTTTCCAACGAGCAGTACTTC.

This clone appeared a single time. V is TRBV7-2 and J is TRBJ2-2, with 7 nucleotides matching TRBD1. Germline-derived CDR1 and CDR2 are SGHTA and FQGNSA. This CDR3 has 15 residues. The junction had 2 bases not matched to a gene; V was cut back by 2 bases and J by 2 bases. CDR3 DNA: TGTGCCAGCAGCTTACGGGACAGAAACACCGGGGAGCTGTTTTTT. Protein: CASSLRDRNTGELFF.

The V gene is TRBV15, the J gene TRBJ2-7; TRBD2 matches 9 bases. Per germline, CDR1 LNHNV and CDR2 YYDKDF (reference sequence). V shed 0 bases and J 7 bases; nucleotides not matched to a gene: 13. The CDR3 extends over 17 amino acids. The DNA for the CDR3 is TGTGCCACCAGCAGAGATGCGGGCGGGAGGGGCCTGAGGGAGCAGTACTTC. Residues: CATSRDAGGRGLREQYF.

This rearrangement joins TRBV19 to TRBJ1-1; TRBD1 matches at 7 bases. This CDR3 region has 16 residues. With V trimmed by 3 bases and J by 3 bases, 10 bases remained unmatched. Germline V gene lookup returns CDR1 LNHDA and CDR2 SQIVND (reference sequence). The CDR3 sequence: CASSIRTGRGDTEAFF. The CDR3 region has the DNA TGTGCCAGTAGTATCAGGACAGGCCGGGGAGACACTGAAGCTTTCTTT. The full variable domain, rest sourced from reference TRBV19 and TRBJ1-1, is DGGITQSPKYLFRKEGQNVTLSCEQNLNHDAMYWYRQDPGQGLRLIYYSQIVNDFQKGDIAEGYSVSREKKESFPLTVTSAQKNPTAFYLCASSIRTGRGDTEAFFGQGTRLTVV.

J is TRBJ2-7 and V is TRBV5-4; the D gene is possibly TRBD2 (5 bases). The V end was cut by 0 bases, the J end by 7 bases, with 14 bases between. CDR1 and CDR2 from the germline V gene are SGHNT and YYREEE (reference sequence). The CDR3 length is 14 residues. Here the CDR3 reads CASSLDVASWEQYF. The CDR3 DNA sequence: TGTGCCAGCAGCTTGGATGTAGCGTCTTGGGAGCAGTACTTC.

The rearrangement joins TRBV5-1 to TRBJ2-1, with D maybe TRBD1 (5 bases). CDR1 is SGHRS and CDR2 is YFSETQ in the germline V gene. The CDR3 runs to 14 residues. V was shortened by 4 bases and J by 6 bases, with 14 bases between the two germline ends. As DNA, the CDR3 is TGCGCCAGCAGCCTACAGGACGGAATCAATGAGCAGTTCTTC. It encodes CASSLQDGINEQFF.

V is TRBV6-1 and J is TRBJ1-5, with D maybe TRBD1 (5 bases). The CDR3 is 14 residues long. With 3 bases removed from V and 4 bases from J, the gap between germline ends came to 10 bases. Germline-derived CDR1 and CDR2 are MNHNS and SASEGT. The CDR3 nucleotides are TGTGCCAGCAGTGACCCGGGGGGTAATCAGCCCCAGCATTTT. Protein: CASSDPGGNQPQHF.

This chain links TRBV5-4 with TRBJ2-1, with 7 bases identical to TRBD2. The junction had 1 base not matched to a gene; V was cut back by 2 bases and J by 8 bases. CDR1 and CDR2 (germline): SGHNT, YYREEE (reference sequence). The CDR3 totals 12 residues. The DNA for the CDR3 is TGTGCCAGCAGCTTAACTAGCGATGAGCAGTTCTTC. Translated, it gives CASSLTSDEQFF.

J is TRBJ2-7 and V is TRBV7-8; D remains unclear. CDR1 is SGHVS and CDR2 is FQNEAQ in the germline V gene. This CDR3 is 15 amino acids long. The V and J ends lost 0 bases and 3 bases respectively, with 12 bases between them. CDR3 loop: CASSLARGLFYEQYF. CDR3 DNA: TGTGCCAGCAGCTTAGCTCGTGGGCTGTTCTACGAGCAGTACTTC.

The chain's CDR3 is CASSQGGGRTYNEQFF. CDR3 nucleotides: TGCGCCAGCAGCCAAGGAGGCGGGAGGACCTACAATGAGCAGTTCTTC. The chain employs TRBV4-1 and TRBJ2-1; 8 bases map to TRBD2. Germline CDR1 reads MGHRA; CDR2 reads YSYEKL. CDR3 length: 16 residues. With V trimmed by 1 base and J by 2 bases, 4 bases remained unmatched.

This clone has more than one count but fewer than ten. CDR3 coding DNA: TGTGCCAGCAGCTTACAAGGACAGAATGAGCAGTTCTTC. This encodes CASSLQGQNEQFF. The J gene is TRBJ2-1, the V gene TRBV7-3; possibly TRBD1 for D (6 bases). Germline CDR1 reads SGHTA; CDR2 reads FQGTGA. V lost 2 bases and J lost 7, with 9 bases in between. The CDR3 spans 13 residues.

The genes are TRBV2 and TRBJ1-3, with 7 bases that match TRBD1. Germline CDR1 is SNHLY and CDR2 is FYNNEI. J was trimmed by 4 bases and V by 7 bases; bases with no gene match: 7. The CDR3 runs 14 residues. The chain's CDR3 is CASNRRGWGNTIYF. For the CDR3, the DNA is TGTGCCAGCAATCGCAGGGGGTGGGGAAACACCATATATTTT. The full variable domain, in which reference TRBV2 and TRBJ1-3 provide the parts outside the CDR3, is EPEVTQTPSHQVTQMGQEVILRCVPISNHLYFYWYRQILGQKVEFLVSFYNNEISEKSEIFDDQFSVERPDGSNFTLKIRSTKLEDSAMYFCASNRRGWGNTIYFGEGSWLTVV.

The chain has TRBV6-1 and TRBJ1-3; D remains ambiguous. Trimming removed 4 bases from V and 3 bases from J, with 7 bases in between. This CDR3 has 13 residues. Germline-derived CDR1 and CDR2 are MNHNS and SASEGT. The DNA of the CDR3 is TGTGCCAGCAGTGCTACGCGTGGAAACACCATATATTTT. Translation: CASSATRGNTIYF.

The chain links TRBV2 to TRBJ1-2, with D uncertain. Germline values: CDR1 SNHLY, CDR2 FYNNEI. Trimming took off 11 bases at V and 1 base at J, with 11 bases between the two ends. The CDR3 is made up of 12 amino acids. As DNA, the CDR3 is TGTGCCGGAAAGCGGGATAACTATGGCTACACCTTC. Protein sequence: CAGKRDNYGYTF.

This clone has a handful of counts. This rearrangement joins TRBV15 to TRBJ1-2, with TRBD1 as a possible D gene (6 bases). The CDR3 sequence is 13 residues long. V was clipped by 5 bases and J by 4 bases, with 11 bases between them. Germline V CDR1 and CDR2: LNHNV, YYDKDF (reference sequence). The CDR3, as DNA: TGTGCCACCAGCCCCGGGACAAGCTATGGCTACACCTTC. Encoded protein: CATSPGTSYGYTF.

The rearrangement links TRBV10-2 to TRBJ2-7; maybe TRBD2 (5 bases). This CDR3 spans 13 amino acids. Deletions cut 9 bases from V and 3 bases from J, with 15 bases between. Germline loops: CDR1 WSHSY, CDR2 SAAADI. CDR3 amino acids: CASCPLAYYEQYF. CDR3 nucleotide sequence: TGCGCCAGTTGTCCCCTAGCTTACTACGAGCAGTACTTC.

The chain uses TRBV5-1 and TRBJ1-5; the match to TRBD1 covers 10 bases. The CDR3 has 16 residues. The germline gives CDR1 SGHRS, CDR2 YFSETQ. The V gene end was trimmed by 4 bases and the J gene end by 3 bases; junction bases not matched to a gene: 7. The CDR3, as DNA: TGCGCCAGCAGCCATCGGGACAGGGGCCCCAATCAGCCCCAGCATTTT. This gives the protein CASSHRDRGPNQPQHF.

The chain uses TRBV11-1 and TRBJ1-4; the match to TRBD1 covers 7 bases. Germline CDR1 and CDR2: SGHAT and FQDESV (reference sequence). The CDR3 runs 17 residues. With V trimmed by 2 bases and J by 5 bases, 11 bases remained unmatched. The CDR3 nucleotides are TGTGCCAGCAGCTTACTCGGAAGAGGCAGGGGGAATGAAAAACTGTTTTTT. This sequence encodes CASSLLGRGRGNEKLFF.

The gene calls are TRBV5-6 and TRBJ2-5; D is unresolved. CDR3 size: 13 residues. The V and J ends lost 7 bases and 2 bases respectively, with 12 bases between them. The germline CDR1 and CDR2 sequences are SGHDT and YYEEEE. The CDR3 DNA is TGTGCCAGCCGATCAGTAATTCAAGAGACCCAGTACTTC. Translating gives CASRSVIQETQYF.

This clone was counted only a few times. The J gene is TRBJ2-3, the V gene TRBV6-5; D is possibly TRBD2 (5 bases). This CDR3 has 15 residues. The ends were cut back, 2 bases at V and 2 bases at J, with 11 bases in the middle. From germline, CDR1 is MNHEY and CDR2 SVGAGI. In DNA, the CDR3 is TGTGCCAGCAGTTACCCGCGGGCCTACACAGATACGCAGTATTTT. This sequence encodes CASSYPRAYTDTQYF.

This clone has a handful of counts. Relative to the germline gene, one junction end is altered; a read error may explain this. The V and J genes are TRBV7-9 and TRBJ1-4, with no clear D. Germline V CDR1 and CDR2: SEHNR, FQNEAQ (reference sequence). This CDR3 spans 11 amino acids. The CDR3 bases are TGTTCCAGCAGCTTAGAGCGGGGACTGTTTTTT. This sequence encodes CSSSLERGLFF.

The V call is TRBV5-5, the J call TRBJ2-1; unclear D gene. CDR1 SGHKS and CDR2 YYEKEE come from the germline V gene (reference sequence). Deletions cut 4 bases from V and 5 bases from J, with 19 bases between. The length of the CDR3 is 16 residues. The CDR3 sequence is CASSRSAQVSNNEQFF. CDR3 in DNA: TGTGCCAGCAGCCGTAGTGCTCAGGTATCAAACAATGAGCAGTTCTTC.

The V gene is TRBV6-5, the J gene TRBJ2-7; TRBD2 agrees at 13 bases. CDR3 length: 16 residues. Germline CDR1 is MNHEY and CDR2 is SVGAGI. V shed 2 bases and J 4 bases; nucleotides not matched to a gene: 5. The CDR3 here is CASSYLTSGRRYEQYF. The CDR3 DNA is TGTGCCAGCAGTTACCTGACTAGCGGGAGGAGGTACGAGCAGTACTTC.

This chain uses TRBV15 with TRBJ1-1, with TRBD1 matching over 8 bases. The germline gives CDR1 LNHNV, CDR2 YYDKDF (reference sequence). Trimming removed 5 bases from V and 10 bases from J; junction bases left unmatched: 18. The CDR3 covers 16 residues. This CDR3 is CATSSYSYRQGPRAFF. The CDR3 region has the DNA TGTGCCACCAGCTCCTACTCTTACAGACAGGGGCCTAGAGCTTTCTTT.